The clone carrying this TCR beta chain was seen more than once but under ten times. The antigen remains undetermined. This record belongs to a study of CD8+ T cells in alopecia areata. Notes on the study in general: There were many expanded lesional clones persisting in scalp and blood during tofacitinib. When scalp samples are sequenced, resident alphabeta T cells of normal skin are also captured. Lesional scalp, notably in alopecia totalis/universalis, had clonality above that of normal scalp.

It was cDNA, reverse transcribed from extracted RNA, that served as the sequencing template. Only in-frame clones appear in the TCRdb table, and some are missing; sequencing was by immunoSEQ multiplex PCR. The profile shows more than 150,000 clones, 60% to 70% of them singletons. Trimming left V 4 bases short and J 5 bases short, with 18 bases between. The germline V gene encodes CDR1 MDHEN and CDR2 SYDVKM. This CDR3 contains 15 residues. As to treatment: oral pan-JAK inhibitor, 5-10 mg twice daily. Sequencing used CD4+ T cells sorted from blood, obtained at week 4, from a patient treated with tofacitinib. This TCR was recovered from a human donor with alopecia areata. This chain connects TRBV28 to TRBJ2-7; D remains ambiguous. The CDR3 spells CASSSSTGLVDEQYF. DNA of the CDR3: TGTGCCAGCAGTTCCTCGACTGGGCTAGTGGACGAGCAGTACTTC.